A single sample gave rise to the 17 T cell receptor beta chains below, sequenced in a study of blood T cell repertoires in COVID-19. The repertoire was sequenced with immunoSEQ multiplex PCR; TCRdb's copy has only in-frame clones and lacks some. Seen here are more than 300,000 clones, roughly 88% observed once, and the top ten hold around 1.5%. Material: peripheral blood. The source of these receptors is a woman aged 45-60 years with acute or convalescent COVID-19.

The chain uses TRBV6-2 or TRBV6-3 and TRBJ2-1; 7 bases map to TRBD1. Looked up from germline, CDR1 is MNHEY and CDR2 is SVGEGT. V was clipped by 0 bases and J by 0 bases; unmatched bases: 2. This CDR3 contains 16 residues. Here the CDR3 reads CASSYSNRGSYNEQFF. CDR3 coding DNA: TGTGCCAGCAGTTACTCGAACAGGGGCTCCTACAATGAGCAGTTCTTC.

The chain links TRBV28 to TRBJ2-1; 8 bases are shared with TRBD2. CDR1 MDHEN and CDR2 SYDVKM come from the germline V gene. The CDR3 covers 15 residues. The trim removed 5 bases at V and 3 bases at J, leaving 6 bases unmatched. In DNA, the CDR3 is TGTGCCAGCAGTAATTGGCGGGAGGACTACAATGAGCAGTTCTTC. Protein: CASSNWREDYNEQFF.

The V call is TRBV30, the J call TRBJ2-5, with no clear D. CDR1 and CDR2 (germline): GTSNPN, SVGIG (reference sequence). The CDR3 is made up of 13 amino acids. V was cut by 4 bases and J by 7 bases, with 16 bases left in between. CDR3 in amino acids: CAWTGDLPGTQYF. In DNA, the CDR3 is TGTGCCTGGACCGGTGACCTCCCGGGGACCCAGTACTTC.

The chain has TRBV3-1 (or the pseudogene TRBV3-2) and TRBJ2-3; TRBD2 matches at 11 bases. Germline V gives CDR1 LGHDT, CDR2 YNNKEL (reference sequence). The CDR3 totals 18 residues. The V and J ends lost 0 bases and 5 bases, in that order; junction bases with no gene match: 10. Here the CDR3 reads CASSQDVGSGRAGDTQYF. The CDR3 bases are TGTGCCAGCAGCCAAGATGTTGGTAGCGGGAGGGCGGGAGATACGCAGTATTTT.

V is TRBV5-3 and J is TRBJ1-4; no clear D. TRBV5-3 is an ORF for which the function is uncertain. The length of the CDR3 is 16 residues. The V gene lost 1 base and the J gene lost 10 bases, with 20 bases spanning the gap. CDR3 sequence reads: CARSLSKGWERRKLFF. In DNA form, the CDR3 reads TGTGCCAGAAGCTTGTCCAAGGGCTGGGAGCGACGAAAACTGTTTTTT.

V gene TRBV5-1 combines with J gene TRBJ2-3; D is perhaps TRBD2 (5 bases). This CDR3 is built from 14 residues. V lost 2 bases to trimming and J lost 6 bases, with 13 bases between them. Germline V gene sequence: CDR1 SGHRS, CDR2 YFSETQ. The CDR3 is CASSFGEPSDTQYF. The CDR3 nucleotides read TGCGCCAGCAGCTTCGGGGAACCTTCGGATACGCAGTATTTT.

The CDR3: CSVTLRVDNEQFF. The CDR3 DNA reads as TGCAGCGTTACTCTCCGGGTAGACAATGAGCAGTTCTTC. This sequence joins TRBV29-1 and TRBJ2-1; D is ambiguous. Trimming took off 5 bases at V and 5 bases at J, with 13 bases between the two ends. The CDR3 covers 13 residues. CDR1 and CDR2 (germline): SQVTM, ANQGSEA.

The V gene is TRBV28, the J gene TRBJ1-5, with D possibly being TRBD1 (5 bases). There are 12 residues in the CDR3. Germline CDR1 is MDHEN and CDR2 is SYDVKM. V was trimmed by 7 bases and J by 4 bases, leaving 8 bases between them. CDR3 loop: CASMTANQPQHF. The CDR3 nucleotides are TGTGCCAGCATGACAGCGAATCAGCCCCAGCATTTT.

In this sample, this clone turned up once. The chain combines TRBV10-1 with TRBJ1-5; D possibly corresponds to TRBD1 (6 bases). This CDR3 has 16 residues. The V gene's germline CDR1 is WNHNN and CDR2 SYGVQD (reference sequence). The V end was cut by 8 bases, the J end by 6 bases, with 23 bases between. CDR3: CASRTRGGRVGQPQHF. CDR3 DNA sequence: TGCGCCAGCCGCACCCGAGGGGGAAGGGTTGGTCAGCCCCAGCATTTT.

J is TRBJ2-3 and V is TRBV7-8; 8 nucleotides agree with TRBD2. The ends lost 5 bases at V and 3 bases at J; junction bases unmatched: 4. The CDR3 runs to 14 residues. From germline, CDR1 is SGHVS and CDR2 FQNEAQ. The CDR3 DNA sequence: TGTGCCAGCAGCCAAGGGACTAGTACAGATACGCAGTATTTT. Translated: CASSQGTSTDTQYF.

This clone was detected only once. The V gene is TRBV10-2, the J gene TRBJ2-7; D might be TRBD2 (5 bases). Trimming cost V 4 bases and J 2 bases, with 9 bases left between them. The CDR3 consists of 13 residues. Germline V gene lookup returns CDR1 WSHSY and CDR2 SAAADI. In DNA form, the CDR3 reads TGCGCCAGCAGTGTCCCGGGGACCTACGAGCAGTACTTC. Encoded protein: CASSVPGTYEQYF.

The V call is TRBV10-3, the J call TRBJ2-1; 12 bases map to TRBD2. Trimming at V came to 3 bases and at J to 1 base, leaving 7 bases not matched to a gene. CDR3 size: 18 residues. Germline V gene lookup returns CDR1 ENHRY and CDR2 SYGVKD. The CDR3 loop reads CAISDLAGGSRSYNEQFF. CDR3 DNA sequence: TGTGCCATCAGTGATCTAGCGGGAGGGAGTCGGTCCTACAATGAGCAGTTCTTC.

The J gene is TRBJ2-5, the V gene TRBV11-2; possibly TRBD2 for D (5 bases). The CDR3 is made up of 12 amino acids. The V gene's germline CDR1 is SGHAT and CDR2 FQNNGV. Between the trimmed V and J ends, which lost 8 bases and 1 base, there was a span of 8 bases. The CDR3 nucleotides are TGTGCCAGCCAGCGGATCCAAGAGACCCAGTACTTC. This sequence encodes CASQRIQETQYF. The variable domain in full, completed from reference TRBV11-2 and TRBJ2-5, reads EAGVAQSPRYKIIEKRQSVAFWCNPISGHATLYWYQQILGQGPKLLIQFQNNGVVDDSQLPKDRFSAERLKGVDSTLKIQPAKLEDSAVYLCASQRIQETQYFGPGTRLLVL.

This clone was counted between two and nine times. The V gene is TRBV7-2, the J gene TRBJ2-7; possibly TRBD2 for D (6 bases). Germline lookup yields CDR1 SGHTA and CDR2 FQGNSA. This CDR3 has 13 residues. V lost 1 base, J lost 6 bases, and 10 bases lay in between. CDR3 region: CASSLVIAAEQYF. Written as DNA, the CDR3 is TGTGCCAGCAGCTTAGTTATAGCGGCCGAGCAGTACTTC. Complete variable domain (other parts from reference TRBV7-2 and TRBJ2-7): GAGVSQSPSNKVTEKGKDVELRCDPISGHTALYWYRQSLGQGLEFLIYFQGNSAPDKSGLPSDRFSAERTGGSVSTLTIQRTQQEDSAVYLCASSLVIAAEQYFGPGTRLTVT.

The chain carries TRBV27 and TRBJ2-1, with 8 bases that match TRBD2. The CDR3 is 15 residues long. Looked up from germline, CDR1 is MNHEY and CDR2 is SMNVEV (reference sequence). V lost 5 bases to trimming and J lost 0 bases; unmatched junction nucleotides: 3. The chain's CDR3 is CASSPGTSSYNEQFF. The CDR3, as DNA: TGTGCCAGCAGTCCAGGGACTAGCTCCTACAATGAGCAGTTCTTC.

The V gene is TRBV4-1, the J gene TRBJ2-7; 9 nucleotides agree with TRBD2. Per the germline V gene, CDR1 is MGHRA and CDR2 is YSYEKL. V shed 4 bases and J 7 bases; nucleotides not matched to a gene: 8. This CDR3 region has 14 residues. The CDR3 sequence: CASSRSGSHREQYF. CDR3 in DNA: TGCGCCAGCAGCCGTAGCGGGAGTCATCGGGAGCAGTACTTC.

This clone was seen repeatedly, ten times or more. The rearrangement links TRBV18 to TRBJ1-4, with 7 bases lining up with TRBD1. V shed 4 bases and J 5 bases; nucleotides not matched to a gene: 4. This CDR3 contains 14 residues. Per germline, CDR1 KGHSH and CDR2 LQKENI. The CDR3 region is CASSRGTENEKLFF. The CDR3 nucleotides read TGTGCCAGCTCACGAGGGACAGAGAATGAAAAACTGTTTTTT.